This TCR beta chain was observed in a study of T-cell memory formation after mild COVID-19. TCRdb recomputed calls from the 5' RACE reads with MiXCR, one row per CDR3 protein. The sample contains 100,000 to 150,000 distinct CDR3 sequences, 17% of which appear only once. Overall study findings and caveats: The SARS-CoV-2 specificity of second-wave clones reaching peak at day 37 remained unverified.

The V gene lost 1 base and the J gene lost 7 bases, with 13 bases spanning the gap. This CDR3 comprises 13 residues. Germline-derived CDR1 and CDR2 are DFQATT and SNEGSKA (reference sequence). Notes on this clonotype: Its antigen is unidentified.

The chain carries TRBV20-1 and TRBJ1-2; D possibly corresponds to TRBD1 (5 bases). The material sequenced was PBMCs or a T cell subset sorted from them (not recorded which). This clonotype was sampled from a man younger than 35 who had mild COVID-19 (a few samples of this study predate the infection). Cell type and time point are not known. CDR3 protein: CSARGLGGGGYTF. CDR3 in DNA: TGCAGTGCTAGAGGTCTTGGGGGAGGTGGCTACACCTTC.